The entry below describes one TCR beta chain. Its specificity is not known. These data originate in a study of post-analysis software for immune sequencing data. Study outcomes and limitations: The authors found that F measure strongly co-clustered same-batch samples.

The CDR3 spans 18 residues. The V gene's germline CDR1 is SGHTA and CDR2 FQGTGA. V shed 1 base and J 5 bases; nucleotides not matched to a gene: 15. The TCR beta cDNA libraries contained unique molecular identifiers. Using its own MiXCR run on the PCR reads, TCRdb lists one record per CDR3 protein. The sample contains 160,000 or so distinct CDR3 sequences, approximately 35% of which appear only once. Source: blood, taken after autologous hematopoietic stem cell transplantation. The receptor comes from a girl between 5 and 17 years old with multiple sclerosis. This chain uses TRBV7-3 with TRBJ2-5; TRBD2 matches at 8 bases. Here the CDR3 reads CASSLKGLDAGFIETQYF. The CDR3, as DNA: TGTGCCAGCAGCTTAAAGGGACTAGATGCCGGGTTTATCGAGACCCAGTACTTC.